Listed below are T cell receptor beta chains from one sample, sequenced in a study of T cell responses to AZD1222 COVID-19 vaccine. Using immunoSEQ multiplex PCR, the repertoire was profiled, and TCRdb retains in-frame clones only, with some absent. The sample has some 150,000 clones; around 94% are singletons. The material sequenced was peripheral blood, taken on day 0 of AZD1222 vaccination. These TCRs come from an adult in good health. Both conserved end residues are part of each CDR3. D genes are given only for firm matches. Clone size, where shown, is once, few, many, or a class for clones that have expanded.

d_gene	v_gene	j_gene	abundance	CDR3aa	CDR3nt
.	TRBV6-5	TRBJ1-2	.	CASSYYRNYGYTF	TGTGCCAGCAGTTATTATCGTAACTATGGCTACACCTTC
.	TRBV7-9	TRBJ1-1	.	CASKKNTEAFF	TGTGCCAGCAAGAAAAACACTGAAGCTTTCTTT
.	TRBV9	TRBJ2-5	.	CASSVDPDPVTQYF	TGTGCCAGCAGCGTAGACCCGGATCCGGTGACCCAGTACTTC
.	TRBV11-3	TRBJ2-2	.	CASSFTENTGELFF	TGTGCCAGCAGCTTTACAGAGAACACCGGGGAGCTGTTTTTT
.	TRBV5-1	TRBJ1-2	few	CASSLDSGAYGYTF	TGCGCCAGCAGCTTGGATTCAGGGGCCTATGGCTACACCTTC
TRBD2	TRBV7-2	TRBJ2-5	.	CASTLVAGSRETQYF	TGTGCCAGCACCCTGGTAGCGGGGTCTCGAGAGACCCAGTACTTC
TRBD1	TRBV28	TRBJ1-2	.	CASSHLDREAYGYTF	TGTGCCAGCAGCCACCTGGACAGGGAGGCCTATGGCTACACCTTC
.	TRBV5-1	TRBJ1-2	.	CASSFFRAVIKGYTF	TGCGCCAGCAGCTTTTTTAGGGCAGTAATCAAAGGCTACACCTTC
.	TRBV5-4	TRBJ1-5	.	CASSQLGRQPQHF	TGTGCCAGCAGCCAACTGGGGCGACAGCCCCAGCATTTT
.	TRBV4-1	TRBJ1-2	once	CASSQGIGFDYGYTF	TGCGCCAGCAGCCAAGGAATCGGGTTCGACTATGGCTACACCTTC
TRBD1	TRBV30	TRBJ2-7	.	CAWSAHGQGLFYEQYF	TGTGCCTGGAGTGCCCACGGACAGGGGCTTTTCTACGAGCAGTACTTC
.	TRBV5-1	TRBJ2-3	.	CASSRGASGGVDTQYF	TGCGCCAGCAGCCGGGGGGCTAGCGGAGGAGTAGATACGCAGTATTTT
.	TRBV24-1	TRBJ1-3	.	CATSAQVDTIYF	TGTGCCACCTCCGCCCAGGTCGACACCATATATTTT
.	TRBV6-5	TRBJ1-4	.	CASRGRGPNEKLFF	TGTGCCAGCAGGGGAAGGGGACCTAATGAAAAACTGTTTTTT
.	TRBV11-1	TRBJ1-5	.	CASSSAGNNQPQHF	TGTGCCAGCAGTTCCGCAGGGAACAATCAGCCCCAGCATTTT
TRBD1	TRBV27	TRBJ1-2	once	CASSLLGTASYGYTF	TGTGCCAGCAGCCTTCTGGGGACAGCTTCCTATGGCTACACCTTC
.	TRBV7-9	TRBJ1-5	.	CASSLNNQPQHF	TGTGCCAGCAGCTTAAACAATCAGCCCCAGCATTTT
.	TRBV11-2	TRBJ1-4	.	CASSLGTRGRGEKLFF	TGTGCCAGCAGCCTTGGGACTCGAGGAAGGGGTGAAAAACTGTTTTTT
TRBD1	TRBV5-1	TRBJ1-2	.	CASSLAQGADGYTF	TGCGCCAGCAGCTTGGCACAGGGGGCTGATGGCTACACCTTC
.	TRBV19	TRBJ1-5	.	CASSISIGGARNQPQHF	TGTGCCAGTAGTATATCGATTGGGGGGGCCCGCAATCAGCCCCAGCATTTT
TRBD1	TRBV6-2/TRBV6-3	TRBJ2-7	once	CASSFWGQGPYEQYF	TGTGCCAGCAGTTTCTGGGGACAGGGTCCCTACGAGCAGTACTTC
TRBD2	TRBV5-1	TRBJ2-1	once	CASSLDSPEVGGIYNEQFF	TGCGCCAGCAGCTTGGACTCACCGGAGGTCGGGGGGATATACAATGAGCAGTTCTTC
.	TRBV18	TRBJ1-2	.	CASSPPGLSGYTF	TGTGCCAGCTCACCCCCAGGGTTAAGTGGCTACACCTTC
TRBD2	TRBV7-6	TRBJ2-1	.	CASSPTTSGVSYNEQFF	TGTGCCAGCAGCCCAACGACTAGCGGGGTATCCTACAATGAGCAGTTCTTC
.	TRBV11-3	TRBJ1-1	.	CASSQRGGTEAFF	TGTGCCAGCAGTCAGCGGGGGGGCACTGAAGCTTTCTTT
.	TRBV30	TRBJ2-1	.	CAWSVLGTEQFF	TGTGCCTGGAGTGTATTGGGCACTGAGCAGTTCTTC
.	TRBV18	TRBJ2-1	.	CASSDINEQFF	TGTGCCAGCTCGGACATCAATGAGCAGTTCTTC
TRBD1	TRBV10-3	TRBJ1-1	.	CAIREMRQGTTEAFF	TGTGCCATCAGGGAGATGCGACAGGGGACGACTGAAGCTTTCTTT
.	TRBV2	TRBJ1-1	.	CASSTRGNTEAFF	TGTGCCAGCAGTACTCGGGGGAACACTGAAGCTTTCTTT
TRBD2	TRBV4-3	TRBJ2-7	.	CASSRERGPYEQYF	TGCGCCAGCAGCCGAGAGCGGGGGCCCTACGAGCAGTACTTC
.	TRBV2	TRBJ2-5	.	CASSEGGRETQYF	TGTGCCAGCAGTGAAGGGGGGAGAGAGACCCAGTACTTC
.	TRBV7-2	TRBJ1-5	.	CASSFDWNQPQHF	TGTGCCAGCAGCTTTGACTGGAATCAGCCCCAGCATTTT
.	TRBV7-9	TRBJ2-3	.	CASSLARGQPGDTQYF	TGTGCCAGCAGCTTAGCGCGGGGCCAGCCGGGAGATACGCAGTATTTT
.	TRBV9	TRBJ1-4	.	CASSVTSGNEKLFF	TGTGCCAGCAGCGTAACTTCGGGTAATGAAAAACTGTTTTTT
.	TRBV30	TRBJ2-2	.	CAWTPTGELFF	TGTGCCTGGACCCCGACCGGGGAGCTGTTTTTT
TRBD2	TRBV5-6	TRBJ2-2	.	CASSLAGVTGELFF	TGTGCCAGCAGCTTAGCGGGGGTCACCGGGGAGCTGTTTTTT
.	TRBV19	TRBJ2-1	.	CASSIFSYDEQFF	TGTGCCAGTAGTATTTTCTCATACGATGAGCAGTTCTTC
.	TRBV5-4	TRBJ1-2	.	CASRAEVDGGYTF	TGTGCCAGCAGAGCCGAGGTGGACGGTGGCTACACCTTC
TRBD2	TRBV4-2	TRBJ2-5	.	CASSQVIAGRETQYF	TGTGCCAGCAGCCAAGTTATAGCGGGAAGAGAGACCCAGTACTTC
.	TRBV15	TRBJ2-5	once	CATSREGVETQYF	TGTGCCACCAGCAGAGAAGGAGTAGAGACCCAGTACTTC
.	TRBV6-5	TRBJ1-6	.	CASSPLTRNSPLHF	TGTGCCAGCAGCCCCCTTACGAGAAATTCACCCCTCCACTTT